This TCR beta chain was sequenced during a study of cytomegalovirus exposure and HLA in healthy donors. CDR1 and CDR2 from the germline V gene are SGHDT and YYEEEE. The V end was cut by 6 bases, the J end by 3 bases, with 16 bases between. There are 14 residues in the CDR3. Primers for the PCR totalled 60 Vbeta and 13 Jbeta. The data were produced by immunoSEQ multiplex PCR, yet TCRdb's version contains in-frame clones alone and is incomplete. The sample holds roughly 250,000 clones, 80% to 90% seen once. On this clone: The antigen remains unidentified.

Whole-study findings and limits: CMV serostatus alone was available as immune exposure information.

The TCR originated in a woman aged 40-49 years in good health and CMV-seropositive. The genes are TRBV5-6 and TRBJ2-7, with D uncertain. Sequencing was performed on PBMCs. The CDR3 is CASTLAPEVYEQYF. CDR3 coding DNA: TGTGCCAGCACCCTCGCCCCAGAGGTCTACGAGCAGTACTTC.